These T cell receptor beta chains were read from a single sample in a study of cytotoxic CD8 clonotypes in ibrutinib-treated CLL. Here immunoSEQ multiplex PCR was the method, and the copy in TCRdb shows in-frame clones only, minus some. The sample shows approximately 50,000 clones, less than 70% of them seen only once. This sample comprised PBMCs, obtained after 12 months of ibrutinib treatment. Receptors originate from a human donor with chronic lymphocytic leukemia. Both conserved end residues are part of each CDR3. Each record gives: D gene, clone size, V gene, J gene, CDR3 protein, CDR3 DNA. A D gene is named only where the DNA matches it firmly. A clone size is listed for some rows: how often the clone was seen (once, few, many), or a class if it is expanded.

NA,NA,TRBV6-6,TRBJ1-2,CASRGRNYGYTF,TGTGCCAGCAGAGGACGGAACTATGGCTACACCTTC
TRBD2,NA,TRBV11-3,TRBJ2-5,CASSPGGGQVTQYF,TGTGCCAGCAGCCCGGGGGGGGGCCAGGTGACCCAGTACTTC
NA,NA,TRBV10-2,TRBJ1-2,CASSESVRQLLDYTF,TGCGCCAGCAGTGAGTCCGTGCGACAGTTATTAGACTACACCTTC
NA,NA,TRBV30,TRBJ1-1,CAWRERNTEAFF,TGTGCCTGGAGGGAGAGGAACACTGAAGCTTTCTTT
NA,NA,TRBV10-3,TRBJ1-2,CAINLGGMNAYGYTF,TGTGCCATCAATCTAGGAGGGATGAACGCATACGGCTACACCTTC
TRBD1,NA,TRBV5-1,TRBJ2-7,CASSQDRESYEQYF,TGCGCCAGCAGCCAGGACAGGGAATCCTACGAGCAGTACTTC
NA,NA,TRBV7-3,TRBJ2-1,CASSSQGYNEQFF,TGTGCCAGCAGCTCCCAGGGCTACAATGAGCAGTTCTTC
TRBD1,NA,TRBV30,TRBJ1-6,CAWGQGVENSPLHF,TGTGCCTGGGGACAGGGGGTTGAGAATTCACCCCTCCACTTT
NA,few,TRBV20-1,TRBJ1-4,CSAEGHSGLFF,TGCAGTGCTGAGGGACACTCGGGGCTGTTTTTT
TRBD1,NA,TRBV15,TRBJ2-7,CATTPISTGETYEQYF,TGTGCCACCACCCCGATTTCGACAGGGGAGACCTACGAGCAGTACTTC
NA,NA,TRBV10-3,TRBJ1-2,CAISERDGNYGYTF,TGTGCCATCAGTGAACGGGACGGTAACTATGGCTACACCTTC
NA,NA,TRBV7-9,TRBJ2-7,CASSFRAREQYF,TGTGCCAGCAGCTTCCGAGCCCGCGAGCAGTACTTC
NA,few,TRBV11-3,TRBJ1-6,CASARSSYNSPLHF,TGTGCCAGCGCCAGGAGCTCCTATAATTCACCCCTCCACTTT
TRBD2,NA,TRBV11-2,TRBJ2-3,CASSLSLAGGQGTQYF,TGTGCCAGCAGCTTGTCACTAGCGGGGGGCCAGGGTACGCAGTATTTT
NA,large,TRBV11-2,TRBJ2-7,CASSSKSGTHYEQYF,TGTGCCAGCAGCTCGAAATCCGGGACTCACTACGAGCAGTACTTC
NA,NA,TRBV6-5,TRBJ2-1,CASSYATGNEQFF,TGTGCCAGCAGTTACGCAACAGGGAATGAGCAGTTCTTC
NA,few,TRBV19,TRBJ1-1,CASSKQQLTEAFF,TGTGCCAGTAGTAAACAACAACTCACTGAAGCTTTCTTT
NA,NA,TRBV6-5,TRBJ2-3,CASRSDSTDTQYF,TGTGCCAGCAGGTCAGACTCTACAGATACGCAGTATTTT
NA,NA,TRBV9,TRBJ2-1,CASSVSTVGIYNEQFF,TGTGCCAGCAGCGTCTCTACAGTGGGCATCTACAATGAGCAGTTCTTC
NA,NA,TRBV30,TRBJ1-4,CAWRAGRNNEKLFF,TGTGCCTGGAGAGCGGGACGGAATAATGAAAAACTGTTTTTT
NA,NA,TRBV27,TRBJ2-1,CASSPRSKVYGQFF,TGTGCCAGCAGTCCCCGGAGTAAAGTGTATGGGCAGTTCTTC
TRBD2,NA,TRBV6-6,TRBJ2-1,CASSYSAGGHSNEQFF,TGTGCCAGCAGTTACTCGGCGGGGGGCCATAGTAATGAGCAGTTCTTC
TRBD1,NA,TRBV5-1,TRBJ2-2,CASLGQGARIGTGELFF,TGCGCCAGCCTGGGACAGGGAGCCCGAATAGGGACCGGGGAGCTGTTTTTT
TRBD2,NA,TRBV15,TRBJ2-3,CATDNRISGGADTQYF,TGTGCCACTGATAATCGGATAAGCGGGGGGGCAGATACGCAGTATTTT
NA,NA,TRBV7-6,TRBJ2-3,CASSLEGGAAEYTQYF,TGTGCCAGCAGCTTAGAAGGCGGGGCTGCTGAGTATACGCAGTATTTT
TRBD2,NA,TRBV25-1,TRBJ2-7,CASWGGYGAYEQYF,TGTGCCAGCTGGGGGGGGTACGGGGCCTACGAGCAGTACTTC
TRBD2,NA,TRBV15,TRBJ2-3,CATSRDRSGVQFTDTQYF,TGTGCCACCAGCAGAGATCGTAGCGGGGTACAATTCACAGATACGCAGTATTTT
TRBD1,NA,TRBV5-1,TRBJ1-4,CASSTLPGGGGVYEKLFF,TGCGCCAGCAGCACCCTCCCAGGGGGCGGGGGGGTTTATGAAAAACTGTTTTTT
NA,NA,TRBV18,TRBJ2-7,CASSPLVGDTYEQYF,TGTGCCAGCTCACCACTAGTAGGAGATACCTACGAGCAGTACTTC
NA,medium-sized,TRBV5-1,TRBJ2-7,CASSLAGDSYEQYF,TGCGCCAGCAGCTTGGCCGGTGACTCCTACGAGCAGTACTTC
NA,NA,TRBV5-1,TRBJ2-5,CASSPRLGGQETQYF,TGCGCCAGCAGCCCCCGACTAGGGGGCCAAGAGACCCAGTACTTC
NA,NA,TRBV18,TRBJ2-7,CASSPRGHEQYF,TGTGCCAGCTCACCACGAGGCCACGAGCAGTACTTC
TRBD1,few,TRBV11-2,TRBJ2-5,CASSATGGIETQYF,TGTGCCAGCAGCGCGACAGGGGGAATAGAGACCCAGTACTTC
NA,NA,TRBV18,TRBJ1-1,CASSIAGQALSKAFF,TGTGCCAGCTCAATAGCCGGGCAGGCCCTTTCAAAAGCTTTCTTT
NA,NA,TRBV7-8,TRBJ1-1,CASSLIVGGGTEAFF,TGTGCCAGCAGCTTAATCGTGGGCGGGGGCACTGAAGCTTTCTTT
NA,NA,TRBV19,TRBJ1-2,CASTSPQAGDENF,TGTGCCAGTACCTCCCCCCAAGCCGGGGACGAGAACTTC
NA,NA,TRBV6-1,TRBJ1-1,CASSETANTEAFF,TGTGCCAGCAGTGAGACGGCAAACACTGAAGCTTTCTTT
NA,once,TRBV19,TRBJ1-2,CASSLWVAADYGYTF,TGTGCCAGTAGTCTTTGGGTGGCGGCTGACTATGGCTACACCTTC
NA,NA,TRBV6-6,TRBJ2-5,CASSYAVQETQYF,TGTGCCAGCAGTTACGCTGTCCAAGAGACCCAGTACTTC
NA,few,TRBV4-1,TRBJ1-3,CASSLRGENTIYF,TGCGCCAGCAGCCTTCGGGGGGAAAACACCATATATTTT
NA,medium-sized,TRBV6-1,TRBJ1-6,CASKGKRSPLHF,TGTGCCAGCAAGGGAAAACGTTCACCCCTCCACTTT
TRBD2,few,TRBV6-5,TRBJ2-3,CASSYGTNRADTQYF,TGTGCCAGCAGCTACGGGACTAATCGTGCAGATACGCAGTATTTT
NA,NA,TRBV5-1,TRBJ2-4,CASSPAGSSVENIQYF,TGCGCCAGCAGCCCCGCCGGCTCTAGCGTGGAAAACATTCAGTACTTC
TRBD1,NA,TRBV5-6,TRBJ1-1,CASSLFQGARTEAFF,TGTGCCAGCAGCTTGTTCCAGGGGGCGCGAACTGAAGCTTTCTTT